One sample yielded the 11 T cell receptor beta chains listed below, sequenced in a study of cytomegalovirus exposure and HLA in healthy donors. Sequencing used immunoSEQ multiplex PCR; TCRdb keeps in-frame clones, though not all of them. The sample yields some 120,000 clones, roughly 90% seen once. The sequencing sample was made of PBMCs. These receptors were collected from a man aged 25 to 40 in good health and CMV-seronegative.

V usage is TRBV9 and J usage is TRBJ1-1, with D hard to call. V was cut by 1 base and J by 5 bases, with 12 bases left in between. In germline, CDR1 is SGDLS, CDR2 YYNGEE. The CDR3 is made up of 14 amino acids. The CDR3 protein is CASSVRTLPTEAFF. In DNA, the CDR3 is TGTGCCAGCAGCGTAAGGACTCTCCCAACTGAAGCTTTCTTT.

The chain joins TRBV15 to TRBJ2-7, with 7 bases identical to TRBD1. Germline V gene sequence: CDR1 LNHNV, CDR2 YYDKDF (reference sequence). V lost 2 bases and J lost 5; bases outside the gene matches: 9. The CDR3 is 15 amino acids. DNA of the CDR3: TGTGCCACCAGCAGAACTACAGGGGTTGTTAACGAGCAGTACTTC. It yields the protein CATSRTTGVVNEQYF.

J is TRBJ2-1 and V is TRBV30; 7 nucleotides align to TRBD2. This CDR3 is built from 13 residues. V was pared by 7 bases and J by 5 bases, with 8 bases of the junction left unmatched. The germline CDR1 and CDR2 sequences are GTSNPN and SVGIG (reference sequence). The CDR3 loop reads CALGGGFNNEQFF. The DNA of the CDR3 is TGTGCCTTGGGGGGGGGATTTAACAATGAGCAGTTCTTC.

CDR3 bases: TGCGCCAGCAGCCCCGGACCCAGCGGGACCTACAATGAGCAGTTCTTC. Translating it yields CASSPGPSGTYNEQFF. The genes are TRBV5-1 and TRBJ2-1; 7 nucleotides match TRBD2. This CDR3 is 16 amino acids long. The germline V gene has CDR1 SGHRS and CDR2 YFSETQ. V lost 4 bases and J lost 2; bases outside the gene matches: 9.

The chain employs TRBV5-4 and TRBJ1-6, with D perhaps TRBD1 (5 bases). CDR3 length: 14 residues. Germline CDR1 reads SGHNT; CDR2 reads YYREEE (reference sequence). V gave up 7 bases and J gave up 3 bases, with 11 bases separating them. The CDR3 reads CASRGIGYNSPLHF. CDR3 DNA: TGTGCCAGCCGGGGGATCGGCTATAATTCACCCCTCCACTTT.

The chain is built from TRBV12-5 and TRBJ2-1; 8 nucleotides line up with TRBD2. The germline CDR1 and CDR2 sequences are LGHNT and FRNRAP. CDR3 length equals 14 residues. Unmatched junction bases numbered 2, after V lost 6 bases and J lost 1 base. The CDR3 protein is CASGSGSSYNEQFF. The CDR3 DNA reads TGTGCTAGTGGGAGCGGGAGTTCCTACAATGAGCAGTTCTTC.

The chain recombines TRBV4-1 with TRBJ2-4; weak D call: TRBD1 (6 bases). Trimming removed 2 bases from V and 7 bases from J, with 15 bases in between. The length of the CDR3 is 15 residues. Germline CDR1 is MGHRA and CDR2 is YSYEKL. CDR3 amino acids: CASSQLQGNLNIQYF. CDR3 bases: TGCGCCAGCAGCCAATTACAGGGTAATCTTAACATTCAGTACTTC.

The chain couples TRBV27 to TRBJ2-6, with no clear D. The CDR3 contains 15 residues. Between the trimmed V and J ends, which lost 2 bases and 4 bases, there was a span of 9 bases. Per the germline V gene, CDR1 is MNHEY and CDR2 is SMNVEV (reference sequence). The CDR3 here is CASSLNQVGANVLTF. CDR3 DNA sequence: TGTGCCAGCAGTTTAAATCAGGTAGGGGCCAACGTCCTGACTTTC.

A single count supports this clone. The CDR3 protein is CASLTRGGAEAFF. The CDR3 region has the DNA TGTGCCAGCCTCACCCGGGGGGGTGCTGAAGCTTTCTTT. This chain connects TRBV2 to TRBJ1-1; D possibly corresponds to TRBD1 (5 bases). The CDR3 totals 13 residues. Deletions cut 8 bases from V and 6 bases from J, with 16 bases between. Germline loops: CDR1 SNHLY, CDR2 FYNNEI.

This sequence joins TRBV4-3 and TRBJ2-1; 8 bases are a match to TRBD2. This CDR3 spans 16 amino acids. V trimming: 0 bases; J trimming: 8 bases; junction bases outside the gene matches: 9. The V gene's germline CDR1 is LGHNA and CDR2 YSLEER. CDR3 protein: CASSQEARGAWDEQFF. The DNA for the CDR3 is TGCGCCAGCAGCCAAGAAGCGCGGGGGGCCTGGGATGAGCAGTTCTTC.

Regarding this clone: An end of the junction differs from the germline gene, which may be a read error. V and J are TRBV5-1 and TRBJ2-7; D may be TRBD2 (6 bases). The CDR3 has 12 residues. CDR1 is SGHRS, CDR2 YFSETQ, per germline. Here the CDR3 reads CASSLYGGKCDF. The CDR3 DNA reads TGCGCCAGCAGCTTGTATGGGGGGAAGTGTGACTTC. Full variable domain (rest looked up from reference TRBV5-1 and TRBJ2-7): KAGVTQTPRYLIKTRGQQVTLSCSPISGHRSVSWYQQTPGQGLQFLFEYFSETQRNKGNFPGRFSGRQFSNSRSEMNVSTLELGDSALYLCASSLYGGKCDFGPGTRLTVT.